This T cell receptor (beta chain) appears in the sequencing data of a study of blood T cells in healthy people across ages. It was with a sample-barcoded 5' primer and a J-beta primer mix that a second PCR of roughly 7 to 12 cycles was run. TCRdb passed the 5' RACE reads through MiXCR, listing each CDR3 protein once. This sample yields around 1,000,000 distinct CDR3 sequences, of which around two fifths are seen a single time; about 12% belongs to the top ten. V was trimmed by 2 bases and J by 3 bases, leaving 14 bases between them. The CDR3 totals 15 residues. Germline V CDR1 and CDR2: LGHNA, YSLEER.

The sample was blood. The rearrangement uses TRBV4-3 and TRBJ2-7, with D maybe TRBD1 (6 bases). The sequence derives from a man between 18 and 29 years old in good health. The CDR3, as DNA: TGCGCCAGCAGCCAATTCCCCAGACAGGTCTACGAGCAGTACTTC. Amino acid sequence: CASSQFPRQVYEQYF.